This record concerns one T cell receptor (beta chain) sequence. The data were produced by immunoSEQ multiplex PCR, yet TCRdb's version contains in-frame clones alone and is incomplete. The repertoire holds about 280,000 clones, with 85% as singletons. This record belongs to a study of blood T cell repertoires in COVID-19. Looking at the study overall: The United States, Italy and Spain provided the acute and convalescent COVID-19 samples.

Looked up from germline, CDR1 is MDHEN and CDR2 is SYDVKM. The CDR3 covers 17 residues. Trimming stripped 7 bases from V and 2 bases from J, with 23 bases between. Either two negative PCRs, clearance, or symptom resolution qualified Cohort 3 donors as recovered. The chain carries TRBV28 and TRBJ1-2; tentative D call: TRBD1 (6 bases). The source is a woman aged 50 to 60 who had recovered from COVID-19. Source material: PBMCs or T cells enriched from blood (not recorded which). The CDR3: CASTLGPLGGLNYGYTF. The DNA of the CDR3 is TGTGCCAGCACCCTCGGACCCCTCGGGGGGCTCAACTATGGCTACACCTTC.